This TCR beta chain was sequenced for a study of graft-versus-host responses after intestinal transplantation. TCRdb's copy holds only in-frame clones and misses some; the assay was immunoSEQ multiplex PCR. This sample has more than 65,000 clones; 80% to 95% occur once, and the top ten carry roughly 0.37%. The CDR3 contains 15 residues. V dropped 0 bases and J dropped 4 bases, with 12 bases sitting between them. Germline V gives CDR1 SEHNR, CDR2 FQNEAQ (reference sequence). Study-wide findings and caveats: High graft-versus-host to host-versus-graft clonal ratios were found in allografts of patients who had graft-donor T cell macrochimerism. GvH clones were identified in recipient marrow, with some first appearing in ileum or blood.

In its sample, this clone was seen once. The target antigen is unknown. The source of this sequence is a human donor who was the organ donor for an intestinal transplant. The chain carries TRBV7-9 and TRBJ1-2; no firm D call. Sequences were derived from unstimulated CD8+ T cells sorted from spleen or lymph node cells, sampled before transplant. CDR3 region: CASSLASAPLYGYTF. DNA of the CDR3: TGTGCCAGCAGCTTAGCATCAGCGCCGCTCTATGGCTACACCTTC.